This TCR beta chain was identified during a study of T cell responses to AZD1222 COVID-19 vaccine. Generated by immunoSEQ multiplex PCR, the TCRdb table keeps only in-frame clones and is missing some. This sample carries tens of thousands of clones, 80% to 90% of them seen once, and the ten largest clones take approximately 10%. Germline CDR1 and CDR2: SGHDT and YYEEEE. Trimming removed 0 bases from V and 4 bases from J, with 10 bases in between. The CDR3 is 15 amino acids. Sequenced material: peripheral blood, taken on day 0 of MenACWY control vaccination. The source of this sequence is an adult in good health. This rearrangement joins TRBV5-6 to TRBJ2-2; no reliable D call. The CDR3 region is CASSLAGPSTGELFF. CDR3 coding DNA: TGTGCCAGCAGCTTGGCTGGGCCGAGCACCGGGGAGCTGTTTTTT.